This T cell receptor beta chain was found in a study of blood T cell repertoires in COVID-19. Study-level background: Samples of COVID-19 (acute and convalescent) were obtained from the United States, Italy and Spain. Sources were T cells, B-cell-depleted T cells, or PBMCs; the material itself was cDNA or gDNA.

Original handling: Amplified reference gene primers provided the basis for estimating nucleated cell counts. Repertoires were generated with immunoSEQ multiplex PCR, while TCRdb's copy carries only in-frame clones and drops some. V, J and clone size were drawn from that table, and D and trimming were deduced from the DNA. The sample holds about 170,000 clones; about 83% are singletons and the top ten take 3% to 4%. V was pared by 1 base and J by 6 bases, with 11 bases of the junction left unmatched. CDR1 and CDR2 from the germline V gene are KGHSH and LQKENI. This CDR3 has 17 residues. The receptor was isolated from a man between 18 and 35 years old with active or convalescent COVID-19. The J gene is TRBJ1-2, the V gene TRBV18, with TRBD1 matching over 10 bases. Sequenced sample: peripheral blood. This chain's CDR3 is CASSPLAETGGGNGYTF. CDR3 nucleotide sequence: TGTGCCAGCTCACCACTCGCTGAGACAGGGGGCGGTAATGGCTACACCTTC.